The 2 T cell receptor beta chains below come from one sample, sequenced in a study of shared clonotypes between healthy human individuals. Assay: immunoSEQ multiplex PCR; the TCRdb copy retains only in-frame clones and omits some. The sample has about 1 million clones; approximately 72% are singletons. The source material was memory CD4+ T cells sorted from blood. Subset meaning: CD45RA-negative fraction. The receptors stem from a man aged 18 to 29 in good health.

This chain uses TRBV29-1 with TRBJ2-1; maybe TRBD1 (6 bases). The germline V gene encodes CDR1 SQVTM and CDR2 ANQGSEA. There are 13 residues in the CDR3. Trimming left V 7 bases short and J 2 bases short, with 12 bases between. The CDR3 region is CSGGRNPYNEQFF. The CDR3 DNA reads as TGCAGCGGGGGGCGGAACCCCTACAATGAGCAGTTCTTC.

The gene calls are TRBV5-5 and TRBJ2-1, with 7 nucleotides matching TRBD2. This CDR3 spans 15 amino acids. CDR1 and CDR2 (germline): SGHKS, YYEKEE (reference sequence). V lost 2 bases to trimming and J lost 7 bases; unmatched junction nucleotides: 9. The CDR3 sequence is CASSFGPSGTNEQFF. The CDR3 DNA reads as TGTGCCAGCAGCTTTGGTCCTAGCGGCACTAATGAGCAGTTCTTC. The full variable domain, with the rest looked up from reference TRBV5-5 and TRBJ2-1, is DAGVTQSPTHLIKTRGQQVTLRCSPISGHKSVSWYQQVLGQGPQFIFQYYEKEERGRGNFPDRFSARQFPNYSSELNVNALLLGDSALYLCASSFGPSGTNEQFFGPGTRLTVL.